Listed here are 30 T cell receptor beta chains from one sample, sequenced in a study of T cell clonotyping in hematopoietic cell transplantation. Regarding time point: recipient sample about 28 days before transplant, after cytoreduction. Only in-frame clones appear in the TCRdb table, and some are missing; sequencing was by immunoSEQ multiplex PCR. This table holds some 45,000 clones, 82% found once. Material: peripheral blood mononuclear cells, obtained before stem cell transplant. The receptors come from a man in his 60s with myelodysplastic syndrome. Some clones in this sample may be carry-over from other donors' samples.

The chain employs TRBV4-3 and TRBJ1-1; D uncertain. Germline V gene lookup returns CDR1 LGHNA and CDR2 YSLEER. The V end was cut by 4 bases, the J end by 5 bases, with 14 bases between. The CDR3 consists of 14 residues. The CDR3, as DNA: TGCGCCAGCAGCCTAGATCCGACCGGGACTGAAGCTTTCTTT. Translated: CASSLDPTGTEAFF.

The genes are TRBV7-6 and TRBJ2-5, with 12 bases lining up with TRBD1. This CDR3 is built from 15 residues. Germline values: CDR1 SGHVS, CDR2 FNYEAQ. V lost 3 bases and J lost 5; bases outside the gene matches: 4. The CDR3 reads CASSFRDRGPETQYF. The CDR3 nucleotides read TGTGCCAGCAGCTTCCGGGACAGGGGGCCGGAGACCCAGTACTTC.

Details on this clone: Germline is not matched at one junction end, which may reflect a read error. J is TRBJ1-2 and V is TRBV11-2, with D possibly TRBD1 on 5 matching bases. Looked up from germline, CDR1 is SGHAT and CDR2 is FQNNGV. The length of the CDR3 is 11 residues. CDR3 in amino acids: CASSSSETVIF. The CDR3 nucleotides are TGTGCCAGCAGCTCCTCTGAGACAGTGATCTTC.

The CDR3 region has the DNA TGTGCCAGCAGCGCACAGGGGGGACAAGAGACCCAGTACTTC. Amino acids: CASSAQGGQETQYF. The rearrangement links TRBV9 to TRBJ2-5; 8 nucleotides match TRBD1. CDR3 length: 14 amino acids. Per the germline V gene, CDR1 is SGDLS and CDR2 is YYNGEE. J gave up 2 bases and V 3 bases, and 3 bases lay outside the gene matches. The variable domain in full, completed from reference TRBV9 and TRBJ2-5, reads DSGVTQTPKHLITATGQRVTLRCSPRSGDLSVYWYQQSLDQGLQFLIQYYNGEERAKGNILERFSAQQFPDLHSELNLSSLELGDSALYFCASSAQGGQETQYFGPGTRLLVL.

In this sample, this clone turned up a few times. The chain joins TRBV11-2 to TRBJ2-1; tentative D call: TRBD1 (6 bases). Trimming removed 6 bases from V and 9 bases from J, with 21 bases in between. The CDR3 length is 15 residues. Germline V lookup: CDR1 SGHAT, CDR2 FQNNGV. CDR3 sequence: CASRLRAEGVGEQFF. In DNA form, the CDR3 reads TGTGCCAGCAGGCTAAGGGCTGAGGGGGTCGGTGAGCAGTTCTTC.

This clone was picked up one time. The rearrangement joins TRBV27 to TRBJ2-2; a weak D match, TRBD2 (5 bases). The CDR3 has 15 residues. Germline V CDR1 and CDR2: MNHEY, SMNVEV (reference sequence). Trimming removed 4 bases at V and 1 base at J, with 10 bases between. The DNA of the CDR3 is TGTGCCAGCAGTTGGAGGTCCCTGAACACCGGGGAGCTGTTTTTT. Amino acids: CASSWRSLNTGELFF.

V usage is TRBV18 and J usage is TRBJ1-6; the match to TRBD1 covers 7 bases. Germline-derived CDR1 and CDR2 are KGHSH and LQKENI. The CDR3 length is 14 residues. Trimming cost V 6 bases and J 8 bases; bases outside gene matches: 7. CDR3 bases: TGTGCCAGCTCCCTAGCAGGGGGAGATTCACCCCTCCACTTT. It yields the protein CASSLAGGDSPLHF.

The count of this clone is one. The chain combines TRBV7-8 with TRBJ1-5, with a weak D call TRBD1 (6 bases). CDR1 and CDR2 from the germline V gene are SGHVS and FQNEAQ. The CDR3 has 16 residues. The V end was cut by 0 bases, the J end by 8 bases, with 17 bases between. The CDR3 sequence: CASSLATWGGPEPQHF. The CDR3 coding sequence is TGTGCCAGCAGCTTAGCGACGTGGGGGGGCCCGGAGCCCCAGCATTTT.

The rearrangement joins TRBV5-4 to TRBJ2-3; D might be TRBD1 (6 bases). V dropped 2 bases and J dropped 4 bases, with 11 bases sitting between them. Germline assignment: CDR1 SGHNT and CDR2 YYREEE (reference sequence). The CDR3 is 14 residues long. The CDR3 sequence is CASSFPSGADTQYF. CDR3 coding DNA: TGTGCCAGCAGCTTCCCCTCAGGGGCAGATACGCAGTATTTT.

This chain joins TRBV9 and TRBJ2-7; 9 bases align to TRBD2. There are 15 residues in the CDR3. Germline V gene data show CDR1 as SGDLS and CDR2 as YYNGEE. Trimming took 0 bases from V and 3 from J; bases not matched to a gene: 4. CDR3 coding DNA: TGTGCCAGCAGCGTAGAGGGTAGCGGGAGCTACGAGCAGTACTTC. Protein product: CASSVEGSGSYEQYF.

The genes are TRBV21-1 and TRBJ1-1. TRBV21-1 is a recognized pseudogene. The CDR3 spans 15 residues. The CDR3 bases are TGTGCCAGCAGCAATGAGGGGGGCGCGTTCACTGAAGCTTTCTTT. It yields the protein CASSNEGGAFTEAFF.

V gene TRBV6-6 combines with J gene TRBJ2-1; TRBD2 might be the D (6 bases). The CDR3 totals 12 residues. Per germline, CDR1 MNHNY and CDR2 SVGAGI (reference sequence). V lost 4 bases, J lost 10 bases, and 11 bases lay in between. The CDR3 sequence is CASSSGLWEQFF. As DNA, the CDR3 is TGTGCCAGCAGTTCGGGACTTTGGGAGCAGTTCTTC.

The sample holds a few counts of this clone. The chain couples TRBV28 to TRBJ1-1, with TRBD1 matching 7 bases. Trimming cost V 5 bases and J 0 bases; bases outside gene matches: 3. The CDR3 consists of 14 residues. Per germline, CDR1 MDHEN and CDR2 SYDVKM. In nucleotides, the CDR3 is TGTGCCAGCAGTCGACAGGGTATGAACACTGAAGCTTTCTTT. Its translation is CASSRQGMNTEAFF.

This chain connects TRBV5-1 to TRBJ2-3; no firm D call. The V and J ends lost 0 bases and 6 bases respectively, with 8 bases between them. CDR1 is SGHRS and CDR2 is YFSETQ in the germline V gene. This CDR3 spans 13 amino acids. CDR3 sequence (DNA): TGCGCCAGCAGCTTGGGGGCGCGGGATACGCAGTATTTT. It specifies CASSLGARDTQYF.

The genes are TRBV5-6 and TRBJ2-5, with D possibly matching TRBD2 (7 bases). The CDR3 contains 18 residues. V was shortened by 5 bases and J by 5 bases, with 28 bases between the two germline ends. Per the germline V gene, CDR1 is SGHDT and CDR2 is YYEEEE. As DNA, the CDR3 is TGTGCCAGCAGTCCCAACTTTGCGGGGAGGGGGGGTGATGAGACCCAGTACTTC. This encodes CASSPNFAGRGGDETQYF.

The chain has TRBV4-3 and TRBJ2-1; D might be TRBD1 (6 bases). V lost 4 bases and J 4 bases, leaving 14 bases between the germline ends. CDR1 and CDR2 (germline): LGHNA, YSLEER. The CDR3 runs 15 residues. The DNA for the CDR3 is TGCGCCAGCAGCCCACAGGGAGAAGTTTACAATGAGCAGTTCTTC. It yields the protein CASSPQGEVYNEQFF.

V gene TRBV7-2 combines with J gene TRBJ1-1; D unclear. The germline V gene encodes CDR1 SGHTA and CDR2 FQGNSA. The CDR3 extends over 15 amino acids. V lost 0 bases to trimming and J lost 4 bases, with 12 bases between them. The DNA for the CDR3 is TGTGCCAGCAGCTTAGCGGTGGGGAGGGTCACTGAAGCTTTCTTT. Protein: CASSLAVGRVTEAFF.

The chain uses TRBV18 and TRBJ2-7; 10 bases match TRBD1. Trimming removed 5 bases from V and 5 bases from J; junction bases left unmatched: 6. The germline V gene has CDR1 KGHSH and CDR2 LQKENI. The CDR3 is 14 residues long. The CDR3, as DNA: TGTGCCAGCTCATCCCGGACAGGGGGGGACGAGCAGTACTTC. Its protein product is CASSSRTGGDEQYF.

This chain links TRBV4-3 with TRBJ2-7; D call uncertain. CDR3 size: 14 residues. V was trimmed by 4 bases and J by 6 bases, leaving 16 bases between them. Germline values: CDR1 LGHNA, CDR2 YSLEER. DNA of the CDR3: TGCGCCAGCAGCCTGGCGGTTAGAAGTTCCGAGCAGTACTTC. This sequence encodes CASSLAVRSSEQYF.

The chain combines TRBV28 with TRBJ2-2, with 10 bases that match TRBD2. This CDR3 spans 16 amino acids. The germline V gene encodes CDR1 MDHEN and CDR2 SYDVKM. V was pared by 6 bases and J by 8 bases, with 12 bases of the junction left unmatched. CDR3 sequence (DNA): TGTGCCAGCAGCCCTCTTGTAGCGGGGGGTCGTGGGGAGCTGTTTTTT. Translation: CASSPLVAGGRGELFF.

This chain uses TRBV19 with TRBJ2-5; TRBD2 might be the D (5 bases). Germline loops: CDR1 LNHDA, CDR2 SQIVND (reference sequence). Deletions cut 6 bases from V and 4 bases from J, with 12 bases between. CDR3 length: 13 residues. This CDR3 is CASRPVGRETQYF. The CDR3 DNA sequence: TGTGCCAGTAGGCCCGTTGGGAGAGAGACCCAGTACTTC.

The chain employs TRBV29-1 and TRBJ1-2; 10 nucleotides line up with TRBD1. Unmatched junction bases numbered 6, after V lost 0 bases and J lost 8 bases. Per germline, CDR1 SQVTM and CDR2 ANQGSEA. This CDR3 contains 14 residues. The CDR3 region has the DNA TGCAGCGTTGAAGACCGGGACAGGGGCAGCGGCTACACCTTC. As protein: CSVEDRDRGSGYTF. Complete variable domain (other parts from reference TRBV29-1 and TRBJ1-2): SAVISQKPSRDICQRGTSLTIQCQVDSQVTMMFWYRQQPGQSLTLIATANQGSEATYESGFVIDKFPISRPNLTFSTLTVSNMSPEDSSIYLCSVEDRDRGSGYTFGSGTRLTVV.

The chain employs TRBV11-3 and TRBJ2-2; maybe TRBD2 (5 bases). Trimming removed 5 bases from V and 4 bases from J, with 11 bases in between. In germline, CDR1 is SGHNT, CDR2 YENEEA. The CDR3 sequence is 14 residues long. DNA for the CDR3: TGTGCCAGCAGCAAGGGAGCGGTCACCGGGGAGCTGTTTTTT. Its protein product is CASSKGAVTGELFF.

The chain recombines TRBV7-2 with TRBJ1-6; D is ambiguous. The CDR3 loop spans 13 amino acids. Germline values: CDR1 SGHTA, CDR2 FQGNSA. The ends were cut back, 5 bases at V and 7 bases at J, with 9 bases in the middle. The CDR3 nucleotides are TGTGCCAGCAGCCCTACAGCAAATTCACCCCTCCACTTT. Amino acids: CASSPTANSPLHF.

The chain employs TRBV11-3 and TRBJ2-2; D unclear. The V gene's germline CDR1 is SGHNT and CDR2 YENEEA. The CDR3 extends over 16 amino acids. With 1 base removed from V and 2 bases from J, the gap between germline ends came to 11 bases. The CDR3 coding sequence is TGTGCCAGCAGCTTAGGCTCGGCTACTAACACCGGGGAGCTGTTTTTT. It yields the protein CASSLGSATNTGELFF.

This rearrangement joins TRBV19 to TRBJ2-7, with D perhaps assigned TRBD1 or TRBD2 (5 bases each). Trimming took 4 bases from V and 3 from J, leaving 16 bases between them. This CDR3 is 15 amino acids long. CDR1 and CDR2 from the germline V gene are LNHDA and SQIVND (reference sequence). Here the CDR3 DNA reads TGTGCCAGTAGTACCGAATCCGGGACGCTCTACGAGCAGTACTTC. Translated, it gives CASSTESGTLYEQYF.

This clone has a handful of counts. This chain connects TRBV6-4 to TRBJ1-5; the match to TRBD1 covers 11 bases. This CDR3 spans 17 amino acids. CDR1 is MRHNA, CDR2 SNTAGT, per germline. The V segment lost 2 bases and the J segment 5 bases; nucleotides outside the gene matches: 8. CDR3 protein: CASSDPGQGAIDQPQHF. In nucleotides, the CDR3 is TGTGCCAGCAGTGACCCCGGACAGGGGGCGATTGATCAGCCCCAGCATTTT.

The rearrangement joins TRBV19 to TRBJ1-5; no firm D call. The CDR3 extends over 15 amino acids. V lost 1 base and J 2 bases, leaving 9 bases between the germline ends. CDR1 is LNHDA and CDR2 is SQIVND in the germline V gene (reference sequence). This CDR3 reads CASSIVKEGNQPQHF. As DNA, the CDR3 is TGTGCCAGTAGTATAGTTAAGGAGGGCAATCAGCCCCAGCATTTT. The entire variable domain, with the rest obtained from reference TRBV19 and TRBJ1-5, is as follows: DGGITQSPKYLFRKEGQNVTLSCEQNLNHDAMYWYRQDPGQGLRLIYYSQIVNDFQKGDIAEGYSVSREKKESFPLTVTSAQKNPTAFYLCASSIVKEGNQPQHFGDGTRLSIL.

V usage is TRBV18 and J usage is TRBJ2-1; D might be TRBD1 (6 bases). This CDR3 is built from 17 residues. Trimming pared 5 bases from V and 5 bases from J, leaving 22 bases between. Germline V gene sequence: CDR1 KGHSH, CDR2 LQKENI. CDR3 DNA: TGTGCCAGCTCATCGTTTTTGGAGGACAGAGTCCACAATGAGCAGTTCTTC. Translation: CASSSFLEDRVHNEQFF.

This chain joins TRBV7-2 and TRBJ1-1; D is perhaps TRBD1 (6 bases). The length of the CDR3 is 13 residues. Trimming pared 5 bases from V and 6 bases from J, leaving 13 bases between. Germline CDR1 SGHTA, CDR2 FQGNSA. CDR3 DNA: TGTGCCAGCAGCCCAAGACAGGCCCCTGAAGCTTTCTTT. Its translation: CASSPRQAPEAFF. Variable domain in full (rest from reference TRBV7-2 and TRBJ1-1): GAGVSQSPSNKVTEKGKDVELRCDPISGHTALYWYRQSLGQGLEFLIYFQGNSAPDKSGLPSDRFSAERTGGSVSTLTIQRTQQEDSAVYLCASSPRQAPEAFFGQGTRLTVV.